This is a list of T cell receptor beta chains from one sample in a study of blood T cell repertoires in COVID-19. Using immunoSEQ multiplex PCR, the repertoire was profiled, and TCRdb retains in-frame clones only, with some absent. The sample contains about 50,000 clones, 90% of which appear only once. The specimen sequenced was peripheral blood. These receptors came from a man aged 40-49 years with acute or convalescent COVID-19. The CDR3 runs from the conserved cysteine through the conserved F or W. The D gene is left open where the match is weak. Rows may omit the clone size; those that give it use once, few, many or a size class.

>TRBV29-1|-|TRBJ2-1|-
CSGTRPATMYNEQFF
TGCAGCGGGACTCGACCCGCCACGATGTACAATGAGCAGTTCTTC
>TRBV6-2/TRBV6-3|TRBD2|TRBJ2-1|-
CASSFGGSVIRNEQFF
TGTGCCAGCAGTTTCGGCGGGAGTGTGATCCGCAATGAGCAGTTCTTC
>TRBV27|TRBD1|TRBJ1-3|-
CASGTAGNTIYF
TGTGCCAGCGGGACAGCTGGAAACACCATATATTTT
>TRBV25-1|TRBD1|TRBJ1-1|-
CASSEIQGARGTEAFF
TGTGCCAGCAGTGAAATACAGGGGGCGAGAGGCACTGAAGCTTTCTTT
>TRBV10-3|TRBD2|TRBJ2-2|-
CAIRDASGSTGELFF
TGTGCCATCAGAGATGCTAGCGGGAGCACCGGGGAGCTGTTTTTT
>TRBV7-9|-|TRBJ2-2|-
CASSFRTPGEELFF
TGTGCCAGCAGCTTTAGAACTCCCGGGGAGGAGCTGTTTTTT
>TRBV7-9|TRBD1|TRBJ1-1|-
CASSTGGTEAFF
TGTGCCAGCAGTACAGGGGGCACTGAAGCTTTCTTT
>TRBV7-9|-|TRBJ2-1|-
CASSLSLADNEQFF
TGTGCCAGCAGCTTATCGTTAGCGGACAATGAGCAGTTCTTC
>TRBV9|-|TRBJ2-5|-
CASSTTGKETQYF
TGTGCCAGCAGCACCACGGGAAAAGAGACCCAGTACTTC
>TRBV28|-|TRBJ2-1|-
CASSLSGTLSNEQFF
TGTGCCAGCAGTTTATCAGGGACATTATCCAATGAGCAGTTCTTC
>TRBV30|TRBD1|TRBJ2-3|-
CAWRRQGGTDTQYF
TGTGCCTGGAGACGACAGGGCGGCACAGATACGCAGTATTTT
>TRBV29-1|-|TRBJ2-7|-
CSVSAEGFYEQYF
TGCAGCGTTTCAGCGGAGGGCTTCTACGAGCAGTACTTC
>TRBV6-5|-|TRBJ2-1|-
CASSRTGSSYNEQFF
TGTGCCAGCAGCCGCACTGGGAGCTCCTACAATGAGCAGTTCTTC
>TRBV7-9|TRBD2|TRBJ2-1|-
CASSPGLAGLNEQFF
TGTGCCAGCAGTCCGGGACTAGCGGGATTGAATGAGCAGTTCTTC
>TRBV9|-|TRBJ2-1|once
CASNTRGYNEQFF
TGTGCCAGCAATACGCGGGGCTACAATGAGCAGTTCTTC
>TRBV5-1|-|TRBJ2-2|-
CASSFTRGGTGELFF
TGCGCCAGCAGCTTTACTAGAGGTGGCACCGGGGAGCTGTTTTTT
>TRBV27|-|TRBJ1-3|-
CASSAGGRGNTIYF
TGTGCCAGCAGTGCGGGGGGGCGTGGAAACACCATATATTTT
>TRBV6-5|TRBD1|TRBJ2-7|-
CASSPRRTGGDEQYF
TGTGCCAGCAGTCCCAGGCGGACAGGGGGAGACGAGCAGTACTTC
>TRBV7-2|-|TRBJ1-6|-
CASSLGRGLSPLHF
TGTGCCAGCAGCTTAGGAAGGGGTCTTTCACCCCTCCACTTT
>TRBV24-1|-|TRBJ1-4|-
CATSDPTGLMRRLFF
TGTGCCACCAGTGACCCGACAGGTCTAATGCGTCGGCTGTTTTTT
>TRBV24-1|-|TRBJ2-7|-
CATSSRAAPYEQYF
TGTGCCACCAGTTCCAGGGCCGCGCCCTACGAGCAGTACTTC
>TRBV25-1|TRBD1|TRBJ1-2|-
CASSDGDRRSYGYTF
TGTGCCAGCAGTGATGGGGACAGGAGATCATATGGCTACACCTTC
>TRBV10-1|TRBD2|TRBJ2-1|-
CASSEASGGSDEQFF
TGCGCCAGCAGTGAGGCTAGCGGGGGGAGCGATGAGCAGTTCTTC
>TRBV19|TRBD2|TRBJ2-3|-
CAAAGGDTQYF
TGTGCGGCAGCGGGAGGAGATACGCAGTATTTT
>TRBV19|-|TRBJ1-2|-
CASSRDYREGYGYTF
TGTGCCAGTAGTAGAGACTACAGAGAAGGCTATGGCTACACCTTC
>TRBV5-5|-|TRBJ1-5|-
CASSLEGGYNQPQHF
TGTGCCAGCAGCTTGGAAGGGGGTTACAATCAGCCCCAGCATTTT